The 2 T cell receptor beta chains below come from one sample, sequenced in a study of T cells of healthy individuals. TCRdb recomputed calls from the 5' RACE reads with MiXCR, one row per CDR3 protein. Among 95,000 to 100,000 distinct CDR3 sequences listed, 15% to 20% were seen once. These receptors were obtained from a human donor in good health.

The chain is built from TRBV5-4 and TRBJ2-1; 10 bases agree with TRBD2. Germline CDR1 and CDR2: SGHNT and YYREEE (reference sequence). With 4 bases clipped from V and 9 bases from J, the junction kept 10 bases outside the gene matches. This CDR3 has 15 residues. CDR3 coding DNA: TGTGCCAGCAGCATTAAAGCGGGAGGGCCAGGTGAGCAGTTCTTC. Protein: CASSIKAGGPGEQFF.

This clonotype was seen only a few times. The V and J genes are TRBV10-3 and TRBJ1-1; 7 positions agree with TRBD1. Germline CDR1 reads ENHRY; CDR2 reads SYGVKD. V lost 6 bases and J lost 1; bases outside the gene matches: 11. The CDR3 loop spans 16 amino acids. The CDR3 DNA is TGTGCCATCAGGTCCTTCAGGGGGAGGGAGAACACTGAAGCTTTCTTT. It specifies CAIRSFRGRENTEAFF.